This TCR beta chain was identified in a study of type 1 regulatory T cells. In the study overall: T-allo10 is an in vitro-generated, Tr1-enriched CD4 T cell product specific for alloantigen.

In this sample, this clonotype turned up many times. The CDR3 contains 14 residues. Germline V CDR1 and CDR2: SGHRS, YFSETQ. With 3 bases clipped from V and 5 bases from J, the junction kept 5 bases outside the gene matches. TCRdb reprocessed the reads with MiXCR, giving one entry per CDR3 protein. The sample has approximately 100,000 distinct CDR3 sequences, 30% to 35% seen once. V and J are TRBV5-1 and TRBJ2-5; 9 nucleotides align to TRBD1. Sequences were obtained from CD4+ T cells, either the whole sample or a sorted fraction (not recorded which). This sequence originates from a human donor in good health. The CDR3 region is CASSSGQGRETQYF. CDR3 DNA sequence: TGCGCCAGCAGCTCGGGACAGGGAAGGGAGACCCAGTACTTC.